The T cell receptor beta chain under discussion was sequenced for a study of cytomegalovirus exposure and HLA in healthy donors. Across the whole study: In a later analysis, the roughly 130 validation repertoires were reported to have used the same platform as the approximately 700 first-cohort repertoires. The study, taken as a whole, reports: In vitro work confirmed that a few CMV-associated chains recognize CMV antigens. A list of around 150 TCR beta chains associated with cytomegalovirus was given. First-cohort TCR clusters tended to co-occur in the approximately 130 validation repertoires, a later analysis found.

Germline CDR1 and CDR2: SGHAT and FQNNGV. V lost 4 bases and J 2 bases, leaving 15 bases between the germline ends. The CDR3 consists of 15 residues. Note on this clone: Antigen: not known.

Measured with immunoSEQ multiplex PCR; TCRdb has only the in-frame clones, and not every one. The sample includes about 180,000 clones, 75% to 90% of them seen just once. V and J are TRBV11-2 and TRBJ2-7, with D perhaps TRBD1 (5 bases). The sequence was obtained from a young man in good health and CMV-seropositive. The sample comprised PBMCs. CDR3 in amino acids: CASSSSPTDPYEQYF. CDR3 DNA: TGTGCCAGCAGCTCTTCTCCGACAGACCCCTACGAGCAGTACTTC.